Presented here are 12 T cell receptor beta chains from one specimen sequenced in a study of T-cell memory formation after mild COVID-19. TCRdb recomputed calls from the 5' RACE reads with MiXCR, one row per CDR3 protein. This sample has a few hundred thousand distinct CDR3 sequences, with roughly a tenth found just once. The sequenced material came from PBMCs or a T cell subset sorted from them (not recorded which). The receptors shown here come from a man aged 18 to 29 who had mild COVID-19 (a few samples of this study predate the infection). Cell type and time point are not known.

This clonotype was found a few times. The rearrangement uses TRBV7-3 and TRBJ2-3; D perhaps matches TRBD2 (7 bases). The V end was cut by 3 bases, the J end by 9 bases, with 13 bases between. The CDR3 has 13 residues. CDR1 and CDR2 (germline): SGHTA, FQGTGA. DNA for the CDR3: TGTGCCAGCAGCTTTGGGGGGGCAGGAACGCAGTATTTT. It codes for CASSFGGAGTQYF.

The gene calls are TRBV7-8 and TRBJ1-1; D is uncertain. There are 12 residues in the CDR3. Germline V CDR1 and CDR2: SGHVS, FQNEAQ. Trimming took 0 bases from V and 6 from J, leaving 5 bases between them. The CDR3 sequence: CASSLAEAEAFF. The CDR3 coding sequence is TGTGCCAGCAGCTTAGCGGAGGCTGAAGCTTTCTTT. The entire variable domain, with the rest obtained from reference TRBV7-8 and TRBJ1-1, is as follows: GAGVSQSPRYKVAKRGQDVALRCDPISGHVSLFWYQQALGQGPEFLTYFQNEAQLDKSGLPSDRFFAERPEGSVSTLKIQRTQQEDSAVYLCASSLAEAEAFFGQGTRLTVV.

This clonotype has only a few counts. The V gene is TRBV5-4, the J gene TRBJ1-1, with 7 bases identical to TRBD1. Germline V gene sequence: CDR1 SGHNT, CDR2 YYREEE (reference sequence). CDR3 length equals 16 residues. V was clipped by 0 bases and J by 1 base; unmatched bases: 6. For the CDR3, the DNA is TGTGCCAGCAGCTTGGGGGACAGAGCTGAGAACACTGAAGCTTTCTTT. Its translation: CASSLGDRAENTEAFF.

This clonotype was seen a handful of times. The chain uses TRBV4-3 and TRBJ2-3; 9 nucleotides agree with TRBD2. The germline CDR1 and CDR2 sequences are LGHNA and YSLEER. This CDR3 has 18 residues. V was pared by 0 bases and J by 6 bases, with 13 bases of the junction left unmatched. The CDR3 region is CASSQDRTASGVRDTQYF. The CDR3 nucleotides are TGCGCCAGCAGCCAAGATAGGACGGCTAGCGGGGTTCGGGATACGCAGTATTTT.

This clonotype has a handful of counts. The V call is TRBV18, the J call TRBJ2-6; the D is unclear. This CDR3 has 18 amino acids. The ends were cut back, 2 bases at V and 0 bases at J, with 14 bases in the middle. Per the germline V gene, CDR1 is KGHSH and CDR2 is LQKENI. CDR3 DNA: TGTGCCAGCTCACCAATGGACCCACTCTACTCTGGGGCCAACGTCCTGACTTTC. Translation: CASSPMDPLYSGANVLTF.

DNA for the CDR3: TGTGCCAGCAGCTTAGCAGCTAGCGGGGGGACGCAGTATTTT. Its translation: CASSLAASGGTQYF. This chain connects TRBV11-2 to TRBJ2-3; 11 bases agree with TRBD2. The CDR3 sequence is 14 residues long. V dropped 1 base and J dropped 9; count of bases not matched to a gene: 3. Germline CDR1 is SGHAT and CDR2 is FQNNGV. Full variable domain (remainder filled in from reference TRBV11-2 and TRBJ2-3): EAGVAQSPRYKIIEKRQSVAFWCNPISGHATLYWYQQILGQGPKLLIQFQNNGVVDDSQLPKDRFSAERLKGVDSTLKIQPAKLEDSAVYLCASSLAASGGTQYFGPGTRLTVL.

The chain employs TRBV4-1 and TRBJ1-1, with D possibly matching TRBD1 (5 bases). V lost 3 bases and J 12 bases, leaving 20 bases between the germline ends. The germline gives CDR1 MGHRA, CDR2 YSYEKL. The CDR3 length is 14 residues. The CDR3 DNA is TGCGCCAGCAGCCAGGAGGGCTGGGGCAGGGCGACTTTCTTT. Translating it yields CASSQEGWGRATFF.

The gene calls are TRBV11-3 and TRBJ2-3, with TRBD2 matching 8 bases. There are 15 residues in the CDR3. Germline CDR1 and CDR2: SGHNT and YENEEA. V lost 1 base, J lost 11 bases, and 11 bases stayed unmatched. As DNA, the CDR3 is TGTGCCAGCAGCTTAGCCCCCGGGAGCGGGGGACGGCAGTATTTT. It specifies CASSLAPGSGGRQYF.

This clonotype came up a few times. The rearrangement links TRBV6-1 to TRBJ2-7, with D perhaps matching TRBD2 (7 bases). Between the trimmed V and J ends, which lost 1 base and 9 bases, there was a span of 16 bases. The germline V gene encodes CDR1 MNHNS and CDR2 SASEGT. CDR3 length: 14 amino acids. The CDR3: CASSEGGGKAGQYF. The CDR3, as DNA: TGTGCCAGCAGTGAAGGCGGGGGCAAGGCGGGGCAGTACTTC.

This clonotype showed up just a few times. CDR3 region: CATSRRDNTIYF. The CDR3 bases are TGTGCCACCAGCAGGAGAGACAACACCATATATTTT. This sequence joins TRBV15 and TRBJ1-3; the D is unclear. V lost 3 bases to trimming and J lost 7 bases, with 7 bases between them. Germline values: CDR1 LNHNV, CDR2 YYDKDF (reference sequence). The length of the CDR3 is 12 residues.

This chain uses TRBV7-2 with TRBJ2-4; D unclear. Germline-derived CDR1 and CDR2 are SGHTA and FQGNSA. V lost 3 bases to trimming and J lost 4 bases, with 13 bases between them. CDR3 length equals 15 residues. The CDR3, as DNA: TGTGCCAGCAGCTTCTATGGAAAAAAAAAAAACATTCAGTACTTC. Its protein product is CASSFYGKKKNIQYF.

This clonotype appeared a few times. The chain joins TRBV5-1 to TRBJ1-1, with D perhaps TRBD1 (6 bases). Germline V lookup: CDR1 SGHRS, CDR2 YFSETQ. V lost 0 bases and J 6 bases, leaving 15 bases between the germline ends. This CDR3 region has 15 residues. The CDR3 bases are TGCGCCAGCAGCTTGGTGGCGGGGGCTAAGGCTGAAGCTTTCTTT. This gives the protein CASSLVAGAKAEAFF.